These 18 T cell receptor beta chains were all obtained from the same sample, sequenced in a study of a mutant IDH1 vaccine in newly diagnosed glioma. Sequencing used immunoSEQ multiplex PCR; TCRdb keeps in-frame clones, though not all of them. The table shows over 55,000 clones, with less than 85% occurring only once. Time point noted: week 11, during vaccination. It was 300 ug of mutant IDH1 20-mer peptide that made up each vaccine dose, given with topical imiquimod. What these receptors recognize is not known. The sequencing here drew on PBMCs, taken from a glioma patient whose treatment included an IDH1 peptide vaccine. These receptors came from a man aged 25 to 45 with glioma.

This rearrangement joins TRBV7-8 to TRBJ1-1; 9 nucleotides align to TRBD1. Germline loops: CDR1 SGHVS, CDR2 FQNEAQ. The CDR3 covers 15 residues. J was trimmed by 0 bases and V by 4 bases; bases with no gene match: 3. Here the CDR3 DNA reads TGTGCCAGCAGCTCACAGGGGGCTATGAACACTGAAGCTTTCTTT. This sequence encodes CASSSQGAMNTEAFF. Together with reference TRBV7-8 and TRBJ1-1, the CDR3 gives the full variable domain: GAGVSQSPRYKVAKRGQDVALRCDPISGHVSLFWYQQALGQGPEFLTYFQNEAQLDKSGLPSDRFFAERPEGSVSTLKIQRTQQEDSAVYLCASSSQGAMNTEAFFGQGTRLTVV.

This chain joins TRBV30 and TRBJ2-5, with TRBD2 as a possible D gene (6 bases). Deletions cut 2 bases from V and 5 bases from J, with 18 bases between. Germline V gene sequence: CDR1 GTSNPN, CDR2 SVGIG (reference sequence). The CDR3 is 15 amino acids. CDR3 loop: CAWSPSGLSRETQYF. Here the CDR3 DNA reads TGTGCCTGGAGTCCCTCGGGACTCTCCAGGGAGACCCAGTACTTC.

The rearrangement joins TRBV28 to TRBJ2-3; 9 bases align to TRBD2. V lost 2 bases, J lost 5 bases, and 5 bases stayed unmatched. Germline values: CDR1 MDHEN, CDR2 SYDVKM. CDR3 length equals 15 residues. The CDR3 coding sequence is TGTGCCAGCAGTTTAGCGGGGGGGCCTGGAGATACGCAGTATTTT. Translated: CASSLAGGPGDTQYF.

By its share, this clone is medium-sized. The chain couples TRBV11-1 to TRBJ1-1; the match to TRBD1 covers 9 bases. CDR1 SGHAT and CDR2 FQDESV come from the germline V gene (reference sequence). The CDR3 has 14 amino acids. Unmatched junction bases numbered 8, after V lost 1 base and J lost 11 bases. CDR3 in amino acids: CASSLGQGDLEAFF. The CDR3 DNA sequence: TGTGCCAGCAGCTTAGGACAGGGGGATCTGGAGGCTTTCTTT.

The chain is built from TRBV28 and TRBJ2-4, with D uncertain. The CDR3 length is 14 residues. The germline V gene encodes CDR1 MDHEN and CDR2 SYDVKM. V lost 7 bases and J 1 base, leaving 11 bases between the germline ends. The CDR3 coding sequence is TGTGCCAGCACGGATGCATTTGCCAAAAACATTCAGTACTTC. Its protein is CASTDAFAKNIQYF.

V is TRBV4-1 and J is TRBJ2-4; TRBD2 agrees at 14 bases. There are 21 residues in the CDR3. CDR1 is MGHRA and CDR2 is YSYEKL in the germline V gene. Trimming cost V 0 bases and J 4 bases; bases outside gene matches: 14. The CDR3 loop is CASSQDLFNGLAGGLKNIQYF. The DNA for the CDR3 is TGCGCCAGCAGCCAAGATCTTTTTAACGGACTAGCGGGGGGTCTGAAAAACATTCAGTACTTC.

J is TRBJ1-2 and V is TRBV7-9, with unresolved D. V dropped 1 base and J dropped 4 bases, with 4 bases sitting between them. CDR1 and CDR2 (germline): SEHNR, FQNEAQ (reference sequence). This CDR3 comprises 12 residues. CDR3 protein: CASSLDPYGYTF. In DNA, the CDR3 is TGTGCCAGCAGCTTAGACCCCTATGGCTACACCTTC.

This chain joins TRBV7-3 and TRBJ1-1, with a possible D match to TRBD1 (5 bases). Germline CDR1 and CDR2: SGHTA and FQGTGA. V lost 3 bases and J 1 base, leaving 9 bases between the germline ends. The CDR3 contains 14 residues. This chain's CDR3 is CASSFEGRNTEAFF. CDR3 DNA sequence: TGTGCCAGCAGCTTTGAGGGACGGAACACTGAAGCTTTCTTT.

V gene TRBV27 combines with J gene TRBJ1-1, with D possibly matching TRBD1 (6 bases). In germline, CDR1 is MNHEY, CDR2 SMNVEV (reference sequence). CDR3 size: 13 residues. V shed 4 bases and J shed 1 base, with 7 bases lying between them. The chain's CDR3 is CASSWGRNTEAFF. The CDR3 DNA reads TGTGCCAGCAGTTGGGGGCGGAACACTGAAGCTTTCTTT.

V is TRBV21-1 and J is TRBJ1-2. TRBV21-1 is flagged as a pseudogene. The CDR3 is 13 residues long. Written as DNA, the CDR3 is TGTGCCAGCAGCAAACGGGAAGTTCTTGGCTACACCTTC. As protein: CASSKREVLGYTF.

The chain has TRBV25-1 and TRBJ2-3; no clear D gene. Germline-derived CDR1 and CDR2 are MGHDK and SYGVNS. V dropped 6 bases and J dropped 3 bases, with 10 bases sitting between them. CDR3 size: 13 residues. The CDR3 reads CASSAFATDTQYF. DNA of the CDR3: TGTGCCAGCAGCGCCTTCGCAACAGATACGCAGTATTTT. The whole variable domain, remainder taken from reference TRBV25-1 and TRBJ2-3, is EADIYQTPRYLVIGTGKKITLECSQTMGHDKMYWYQQDPGMELHLIHYSYGVNSTEKGDLSSESTVSRIRTEHFPLTLESARPSHTSQYLCASSAFATDTQYFGPGTRLTVL.

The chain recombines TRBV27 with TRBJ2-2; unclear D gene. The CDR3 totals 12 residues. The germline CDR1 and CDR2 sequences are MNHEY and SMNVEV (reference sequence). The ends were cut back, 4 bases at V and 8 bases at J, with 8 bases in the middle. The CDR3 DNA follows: TGTGCCAGCAGTTCCGGGTTAGGGGAGCTGTTTTTT. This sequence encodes CASSSGLGELFF.

The CDR3 spells CASSLATDRVNYGYTF. The CDR3, as DNA: TGCGCCAGCAGCTTGGCGACAGACAGGGTTAACTATGGCTACACCTTC. The chain employs TRBV5-1 and TRBJ1-2, with TRBD1 matching over 7 bases. Germline trimming cut 0 bases from V and 1 base from J; bases unmatched to any gene: 6. The CDR3 has 16 amino acids. Germline V gene data show CDR1 as SGHRS and CDR2 as YFSETQ.

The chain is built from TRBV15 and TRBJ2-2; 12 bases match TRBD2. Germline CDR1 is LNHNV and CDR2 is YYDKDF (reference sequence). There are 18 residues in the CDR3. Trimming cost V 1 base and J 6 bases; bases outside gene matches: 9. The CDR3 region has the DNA TGTGCCACCAGCAGAGGGATCGGGGGACTAGCGGGTTCCGGGGAGCTGTTTTTT. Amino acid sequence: CATSRGIGGLAGSGELFF.

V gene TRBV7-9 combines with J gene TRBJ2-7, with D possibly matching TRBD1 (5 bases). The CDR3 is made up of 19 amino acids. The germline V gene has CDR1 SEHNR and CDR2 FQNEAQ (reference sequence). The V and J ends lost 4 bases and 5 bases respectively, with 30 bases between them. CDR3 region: CASSSLPSAQGARKDEQYF. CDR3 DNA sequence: TGTGCCAGCAGCTCCCTCCCGTCAGCCCAGGGTGCCCGGAAGGACGAGCAGTACTTC. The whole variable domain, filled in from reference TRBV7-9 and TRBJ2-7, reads DTGVSQNPRHKITKRGQNVTFRCDPISEHNRLYWYRQTLGQGPEFLTYFQNEAQLEKSRLLSDRFSAERPKGSFSTLEIQRTEQGDSAMYLCASSSLPSAQGARKDEQYFGPGTRLTVT.

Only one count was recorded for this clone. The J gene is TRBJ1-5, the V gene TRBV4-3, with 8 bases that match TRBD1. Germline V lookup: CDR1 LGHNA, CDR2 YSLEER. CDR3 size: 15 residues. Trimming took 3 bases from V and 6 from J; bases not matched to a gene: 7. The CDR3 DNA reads TGCGCCAGCAGCCAGGGACAGGCCCTTAGTCAGCCCCAGCATTTT. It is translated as CASSQGQALSQPQHF.

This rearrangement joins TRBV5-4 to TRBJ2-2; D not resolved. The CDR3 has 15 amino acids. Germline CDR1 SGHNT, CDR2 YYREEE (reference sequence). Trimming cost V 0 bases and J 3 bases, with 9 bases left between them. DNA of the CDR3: TGTGCCAGCAGCTTGGTAGGGTATGACACCGGGGAGCTGTTTTTT. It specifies CASSLVGYDTGELFF.

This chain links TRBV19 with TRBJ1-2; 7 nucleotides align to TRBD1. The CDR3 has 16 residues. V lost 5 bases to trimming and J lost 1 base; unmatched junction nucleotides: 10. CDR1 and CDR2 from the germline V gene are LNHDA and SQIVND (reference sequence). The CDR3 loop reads CASSQGLGQHNYGYTF. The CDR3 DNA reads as TGTGCCAGTAGTCAGGGGTTGGGACAGCATAACTATGGCTACACCTTC.